The clone carrying this TCR beta chain has just a few counts. This entry comes from a study of regulatory T cells in long-lasting Graves disease. On the study more broadly: Antithyroid drug exposure in newly diagnosed Graves' patients had lasted under 3 months.

Time point of the sample: newly diagnosed GD, antithyroid drugs for less than 3 months. The TCR library was prepared using RNA isolated from PBMCs. The CDR3 contains 14 residues. Trimming removed 1 base from V and 1 base from J, with 7 bases in between. Looked up from germline, CDR1 is LGHDT and CDR2 is YNNKEL (reference sequence). Relying on iRepertoire HTBI primers and Arm-PCR of CDR3 regions, the team built TCR beta libraries. TCRdb recomputed calls from the multiplex PCR reads with MiXCR, one row per CDR3 protein. The sample carries approximately 350,000 distinct CDR3 sequences, about 11% recorded once. These data were also reused for a study on T cells in Graves' hyperthyroidism and ophthalmopathy.

The chain employs TRBV3-1 and TRBJ1-2; D remains ambiguous. The clonotype comes from a woman younger than 30 with Graves disease. Specimen: peripheral blood mononuclear cells (PBMCs), collected at new diagnosis, from a patient treated with antithyroid drugs. This chain's CDR3 is CASSQGVLNYGYTF. In DNA, the CDR3 is TGTGCCAGCAGCCAAGGTGTACTTAACTATGGCTACACCTTC.